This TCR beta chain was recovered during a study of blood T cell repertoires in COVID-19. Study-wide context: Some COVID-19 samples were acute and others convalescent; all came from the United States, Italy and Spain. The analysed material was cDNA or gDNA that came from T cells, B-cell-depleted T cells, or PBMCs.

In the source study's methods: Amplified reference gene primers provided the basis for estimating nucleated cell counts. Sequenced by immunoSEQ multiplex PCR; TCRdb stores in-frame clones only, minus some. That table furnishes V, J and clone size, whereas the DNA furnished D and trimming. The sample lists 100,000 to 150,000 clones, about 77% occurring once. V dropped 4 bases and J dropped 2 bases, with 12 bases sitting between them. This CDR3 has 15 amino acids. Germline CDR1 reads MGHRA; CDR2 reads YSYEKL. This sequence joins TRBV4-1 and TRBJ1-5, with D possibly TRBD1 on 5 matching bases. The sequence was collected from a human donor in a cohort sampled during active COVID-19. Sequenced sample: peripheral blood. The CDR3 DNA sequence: TGCGCCAGCAGCCCCGGAAAAGGGGGCAATCAGCCCCAGCATTTT. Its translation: CASSPGKGGNQPQHF.